This TCR beta chain was recorded in a study of early T cells in non-severe SARS-CoV-2 infection (dated by TCRdb to 2020 to 2022). General notes on the study: TCR sequencing used bulk RNA from unsorted whole blood, so alpha and beta chains could not be paired.

Libraries were made using 5' RACE. The listed sequencing device is NextSeq 500. In the TCR library protocol, unique molecular identifiers were attached to individual cDNA molecules to correct for PCR bias and sequencing error. Both TCR alpha and beta chains were sequenced, and tight co-correlation was observed between alpha and beta sequence abundances in each sample. The authors' pipeline ran thus. Decombinator V4 was used to annotate TCR sequences for V gene, J gene and CDR3. Expanded TCRs were defined as changing significantly between any two time points under a Poisson model with p below 0.0001. TCR abundances were normalised to the total number of TCRs sequenced in each sample and reported as counts per million. TRAV1-2 paired with TRAJ12, TRAJ20 or TRAJ33 defined MAIT TCRs, while TRAV10 paired with TRAJ18 defined iNKT TCRs. A search of VDJdb, accessed on 1 November 2021, was run for TCRs annotated to CMV, EBV and SARS-CoV-2, with TCRs annotated for multiple antigens excluded. Through fastp at Q25 and MiXCR, TCRdb rebuilt clones from the public reads, retaining in-frame beta chains. Rows are unified per CDR3 protein, each entry keeping the most common DNA and genes. These V and J calls derive from TCRdb rather than the authors' analysis. In this sample the table shows approximately 90,000 distinct CDR3 sequences, about 12% of which occur a single time. Approximately 4.7% of the sample is in the top ten clones.

This clonotype came up a few times. It has no known antigen specificity. It has no much larger one-base neighbor in the sample; base qualities were not kept. Reading from cysteine to phenylalanine, the CDR3 counts 13 amino acids. Just the 39-base CDR3 DNA is kept, in frame starting at base 1. Reading the germline V gene (reference sequence) gives CDR1 LGHDT and CDR2 YNNKEL. V lost 5 bases and J lost 3 bases; the stretch between them is 11 bases long. Here is what the overall study found, with its caveats: VDJdb matching was skewed toward anti-spike CD8 responses and likely underestimated virus-specific expansions by missing private and CD4 specificities.

This was a case-control study nested in a cohort of healthcare workers in London, UK, who had nasopharyngeal swab PCR tests and blood samples taken every week. Healthcare workers were enrolled in the week of the UK lockdown, from 23 to 31 March 2020, and were followed every week for up to 16 weeks. This clonotype was obtained from an adult who was a healthcare worker with PCR-confirmed SARS-CoV-2 infection or an uninfected control (not recorded which). This sequence uses TRBV3-1 and TRBJ2-7; a weak D assignment points to TRBD2 (5 bases agree). The material sequenced was whole blood, taken at baseline. The bases read TGTGCCAGCAGCGACGGGGTGAACTACGAGCAGTACTTC. The translation is CASSDGVNYEQYF.